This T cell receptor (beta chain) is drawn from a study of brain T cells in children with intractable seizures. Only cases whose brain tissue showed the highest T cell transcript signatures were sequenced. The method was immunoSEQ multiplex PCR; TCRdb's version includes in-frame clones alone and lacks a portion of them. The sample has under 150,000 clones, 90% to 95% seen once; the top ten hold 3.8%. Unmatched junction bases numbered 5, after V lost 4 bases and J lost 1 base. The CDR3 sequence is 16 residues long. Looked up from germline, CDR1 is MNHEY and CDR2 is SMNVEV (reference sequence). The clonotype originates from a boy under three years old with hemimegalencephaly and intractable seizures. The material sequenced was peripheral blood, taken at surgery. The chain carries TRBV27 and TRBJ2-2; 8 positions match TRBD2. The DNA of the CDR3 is TGTGCCAGCAGTTCACGACTAGCGTTGAACACCGGGGAGCTGTTTTTT. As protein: CASSSRLALNTGELFF.